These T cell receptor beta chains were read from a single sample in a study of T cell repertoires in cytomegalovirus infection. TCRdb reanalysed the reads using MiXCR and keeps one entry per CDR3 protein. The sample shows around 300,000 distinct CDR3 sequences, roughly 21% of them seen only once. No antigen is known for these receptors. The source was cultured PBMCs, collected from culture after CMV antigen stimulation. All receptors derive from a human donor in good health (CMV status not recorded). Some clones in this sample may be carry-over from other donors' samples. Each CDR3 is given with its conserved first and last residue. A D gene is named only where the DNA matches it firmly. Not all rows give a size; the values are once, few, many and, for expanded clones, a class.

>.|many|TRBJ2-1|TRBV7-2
CASSSLGSEQFF
TGTGCCAGCAGCTCCCTAGGGAGTGAGCAGTTCTTC
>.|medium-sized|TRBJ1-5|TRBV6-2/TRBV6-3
CASRAAGRGQPQHF
TGTGCCAGCAGAGCCGCGGGGCGGGGACAGCCCCAGCATTTT
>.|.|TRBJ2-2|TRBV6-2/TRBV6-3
CASSYGPLHGNTGELFF
TGTGCCAGCAGTTACGGGCCCCTCCACGGGAACACCGGGGAGCTGTTTTTT
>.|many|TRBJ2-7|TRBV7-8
CASSEATGSYEQYF
TGTGCCAGCAGCGAGGCAACAGGGAGCTACGAGCAGTACTTC
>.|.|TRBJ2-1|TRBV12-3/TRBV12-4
CASSLGLGVGNEQFF
TGTGCCAGCAGTTTAGGACTGGGGGTGGGCAATGAGCAGTTCTTC
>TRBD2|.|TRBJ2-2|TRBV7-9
CASLAENTGELFF
TGTGCCAGCCTAGCGGAGAACACCGGGGAGCTGTTTTTT
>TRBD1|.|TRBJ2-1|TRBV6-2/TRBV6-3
CASSPRQGAHEQFF
TGTGCCAGCAGCCCAAGACAGGGGGCCCATGAGCAGTTCTTC
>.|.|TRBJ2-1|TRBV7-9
CASSLGLGSYNEQFF
TGTGCCAGCAGCTTAGGACTAGGATCCTACAATGAGCAGTTCTTC
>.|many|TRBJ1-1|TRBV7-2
CASSLAGGRAFF
TGTGCCAGCAGCTTAGCCGGGGGCAGAGCTTTCTTT
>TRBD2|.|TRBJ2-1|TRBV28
CASGTSRGGAEYNEQFF
TGTGCCAGCGGCACTTCTCGGGGGGGCGCAGAATACAATGAGCAGTTCTTC
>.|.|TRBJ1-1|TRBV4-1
CASRHQGENTEAFF
TGCGCCAGCAGGCACCAGGGAGAGAACACTGAAGCTTTCTTT
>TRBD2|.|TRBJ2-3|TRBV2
CASRQGTSGSFDTQYF
TGTGCCAGCAGACAGGGGACTAGCGGGAGCTTCGATACGCAGTATTTT
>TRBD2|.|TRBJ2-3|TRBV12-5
CASALGSGESTDTQYF
TGTGCTAGTGCCCTCGGTAGCGGGGAGAGCACAGATACGCAGTATTTT
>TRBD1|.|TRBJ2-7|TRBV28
CASSFWDRDYEQYF
TGTGCCAGCAGTTTTTGGGACAGGGACTACGAGCAGTACTTC
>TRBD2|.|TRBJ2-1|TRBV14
CASSPDLTAGTSGRRSYNEQFF
TGTGCCAGCAGCCCCGATCTAACAGCCGGGACTAGCGGGAGACGCTCCTACAATGAGCAGTTCTTC
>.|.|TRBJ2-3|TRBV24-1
CATSAQEPGWGTDTQYF
TGTGCCACCAGTGCGCAAGAACCGGGATGGGGCACAGATACGCAGTATTTT
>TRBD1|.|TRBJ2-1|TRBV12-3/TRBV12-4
CASSPPRDRSSSYNEQFF
TGTGCCAGCAGTCCACCCAGGGACAGGTCTAGCTCCTACAATGAGCAGTTCTTC
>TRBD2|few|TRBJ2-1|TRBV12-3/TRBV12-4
CASSLSGTAQFF
TGTGCCAGCAGTCTTAGCGGGACGGCCCAGTTCTTC
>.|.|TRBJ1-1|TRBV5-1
CASSLDISVAFF
TGCGCCAGCAGCTTAGACATTTCGGTAGCTTTCTTT
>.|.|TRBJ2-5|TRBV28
CASSFGSVETQYF
TGTGCCAGCAGTTTCGGGAGTGTAGAGACCCAGTACTTC
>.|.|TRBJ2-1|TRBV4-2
CASSQETGRHNEQFF
TGTGCCAGCAGCCAAGAGACAGGGAGGCACAATGAGCAGTTCTTC
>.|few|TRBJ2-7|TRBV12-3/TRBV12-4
CASSFHGGYEQYF
TGTGCCAGCAGTTTTCACGGGGGCTACGAGCAGTACTTC
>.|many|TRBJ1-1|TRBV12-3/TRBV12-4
CASSWGEMNTEAFF
TGTGCCAGCAGTTGGGGGGAGATGAACACTGAAGCTTTCTTT
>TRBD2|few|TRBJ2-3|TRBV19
CATSKAGVSSDTQYF
TGTGCCACTTCGAAAGCGGGAGTTAGTTCGGATACGCAGTATTTT
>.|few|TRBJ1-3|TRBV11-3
CASSPRQAAGNTIYF
TGTGCCAGCAGCCCCCGACAGGCGGCTGGAAACACCATATATTTT
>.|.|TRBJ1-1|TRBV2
CASRPNTEAFF
TGTGCCAGCAGACCGAACACTGAAGCTTTCTTT
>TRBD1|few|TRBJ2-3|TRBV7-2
CASSLDSGQGAPADTQYF
TGTGCCAGCAGCTTAGATTCAGGCCAGGGGGCGCCGGCAGATACGCAGTATTTT
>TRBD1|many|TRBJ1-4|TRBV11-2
CASSSRRDRGGEKLFF
TGTGCCAGCAGCTCCCGACGGGACAGGGGTGGGGAAAAACTGTTTTTT
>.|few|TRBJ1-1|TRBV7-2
CASSLALRVAEAFF
TGTGCCAGCAGCTTAGCGCTAAGGGTTGCTGAAGCTTTCTTT
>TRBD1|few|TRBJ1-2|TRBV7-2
CASSRDRELYGYTF
TGTGCCAGCAGCCGGGACAGGGAGCTCTATGGCTACACCTTC
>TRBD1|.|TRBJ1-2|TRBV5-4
CASSLPSGGHFNYGYTF
TGTGCCAGCAGCTTACCCTCAGGGGGCCATTTTAACTATGGCTACACCTTC
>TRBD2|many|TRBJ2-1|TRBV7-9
CASSPQREVGYNEQFF
TGTGCCAGCAGCCCCCAGCGGGAGGTCGGCTACAATGAGCAGTTCTTC
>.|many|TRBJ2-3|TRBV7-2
CASSFGESDTQYF
TGTGCCAGCAGCTTCGGAGAGTCGGATACGCAGTATTTT
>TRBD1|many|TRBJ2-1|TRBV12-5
CASGFGQGAGEQFF
TGTGCTAGTGGTTTTGGTCAGGGGGCTGGTGAGCAGTTCTTC
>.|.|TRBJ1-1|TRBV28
CASKEGRNTEAFF
TGTGCCAGCAAGGAGGGTCGGAACACTGAAGCTTTCTTT
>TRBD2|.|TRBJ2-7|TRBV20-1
CSASGTSGREQYF
TGCAGTGCTAGCGGGACTAGCGGGAGGGAGCAGTACTTC
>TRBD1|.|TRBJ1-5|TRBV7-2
CASSLFNNRGQPQHF
TGTGCCAGCAGCTTATTCAATAACAGGGGCCAGCCCCAGCATTTT
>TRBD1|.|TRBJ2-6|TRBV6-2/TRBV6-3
CASSYPRDRAAGANVLTF
TGTGCCAGCAGTTACCCCCGGGACAGGGCGGCTGGGGCCAACGTCCTGACTTTC
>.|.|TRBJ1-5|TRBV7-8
CASSPDPIHKGQPQHF
TGTGCCAGCAGCCCTGACCCCATCCATAAGGGTCAGCCCCAGCATTTT
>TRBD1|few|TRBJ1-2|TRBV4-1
CASSLPGTGGDGYTF
TGCGCCAGCAGCCTTCCCGGGACAGGGGGAGATGGCTACACCTTC
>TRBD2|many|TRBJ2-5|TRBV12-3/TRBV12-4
CASRDSGAGETQYF
TGTGCCAGCAGGGATAGCGGGGCGGGAGAGACCCAGTACTTC
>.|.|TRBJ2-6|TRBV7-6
CASSPNGVLLKVSGANVLTF
TGTGCCAGCAGCCCCAATGGGGTCCTTTTGAAAGTCTCTGGGGCCAACGTCCTGACTTTC
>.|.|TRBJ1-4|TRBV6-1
CASTDRSPTNEKLFF
TGTGCCAGCACCGACAGGTCTCCAACTAATGAAAAACTGTTTTTT
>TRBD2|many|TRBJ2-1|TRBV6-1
CASSEGPLANNEQFF
TGTGCCAGCAGTGAAGGGCCACTAGCGAACAATGAGCAGTTCTTC
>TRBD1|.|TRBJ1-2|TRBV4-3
CASSQDGPTGWELGNYGYTF
TGCGCCAGCAGCCAAGATGGGCCGACAGGGTGGGAGTTGGGGAACTATGGCTACACCTTC
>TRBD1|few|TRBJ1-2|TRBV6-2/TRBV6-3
CASSLPPGGGYTF
TGTGCCAGCAGTTTGCCGCCAGGGGGTGGCTACACCTTC
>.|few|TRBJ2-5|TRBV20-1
CSAISPREETQYF
TGCAGTGCTATTAGCCCGAGGGAAGAGACCCAGTACTTC
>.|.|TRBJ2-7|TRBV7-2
CASSLVGGDYEQYF
TGTGCCAGCAGCTTAGTGGGCGGAGACTACGAGCAGTACTTC
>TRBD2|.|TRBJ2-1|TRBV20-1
CSAPRSAGANEQFF
TGCAGTGCCCCAAGATCGGCGGGAGCGAATGAGCAGTTCTTC
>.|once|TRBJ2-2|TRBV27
CASSSGVGTGELFF
TGTGCCAGCAGTTCTGGGGTCGGCACCGGGGAGCTGTTTTTT
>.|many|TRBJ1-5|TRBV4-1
CASSHLYSNQPQHF
TGCGCCAGCAGCCATCTGTATAGCAATCAGCCCCAGCATTTT
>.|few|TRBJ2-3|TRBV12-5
CASGPGLYQYF
TGTGCTAGTGGTCCAGGACTTTATCAGTATTTT
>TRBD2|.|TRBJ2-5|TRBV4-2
CASSQKGLAGVGGVRETQYF
TGTGCCAGCAGCCAAAAGGGACTAGCGGGAGTGGGGGGGGTCCGGGAGACCCAGTACTTC
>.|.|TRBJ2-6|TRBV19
CASSYGVYRNYSGANVLTF
TGTGCCAGTAGCTACGGCGTTTACAGGAATTACTCTGGGGCCAACGTCCTGACTTTC
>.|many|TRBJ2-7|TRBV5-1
CASSFGSPTTNRASYEQYF
TGCGCCAGCAGCTTTGGATCACCAACGACTAACCGGGCCTCCTACGAGCAGTACTTC
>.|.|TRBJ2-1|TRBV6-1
CASSFEAYNEQFF
TGTGCCAGCAGTTTCGAAGCCTACAATGAGCAGTTCTTC
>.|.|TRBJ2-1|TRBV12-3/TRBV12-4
CASSRHLGGGQFF
TGTGCCAGCAGCCGACACCTGGGGGGTGGGCAGTTCTTC